This entry concerns a single TCR beta chain. This sample is part of a study of blood T cell repertoires in COVID-19. Study overall: Spain, Italy and the United States supplied samples that represented acute and convalescent COVID-19. T cells, B-cell-depleted T cells, or PBMCs supplied cDNA or gDNA.

Method: immunoSEQ multiplex PCR; TCRdb's copy keeps in-frame clones and lacks some. In the table there are under 300,000 clones, around 83% of which are singletons. The CDR3 loop spans 14 amino acids. CDR1 and CDR2 (germline): SGHRS, YFSETQ. Deletions cut 4 bases from V and 4 bases from J, with 14 bases between. This TCR derives from a woman older than 75 with acute or convalescent COVID-19. The gene calls are TRBV5-1 and TRBJ1-2; D is possibly TRBD1 (5 bases). Sequencing input: peripheral blood. CDR3 DNA: TGCGCCAGCAGCCTGACACCAGGGTCCTATGGCTACACCTTC. Its protein is CASSLTPGSYGYTF.